The 29 T cell receptor beta chains presented below share a single source sample, sequenced in a study of liver allograft versus peripheral blood T cells. Background on the study: Recipients' peripheral blood served as the comparator for T cell receptor repertoires in transplanted livers.

TCRdb re-called the reads through MiXCR, storing one row per CDR3 protein. The sample includes 13,000 or so distinct CDR3 sequences, approximately 17% of them seen just once. Source of these receptors: a human patient who had a liver transplant. Some T cells may be transferred from the graft donor.

The rearrangement joins TRBV5-4 to TRBJ1-6, with a tentative D call TRBD1 (6 bases). The germline CDR1 and CDR2 sequences are SGHNT and YYREEE (reference sequence). Trimming pared 4 bases from V and 7 bases from J, leaving 12 bases between. The CDR3 length is 14 residues. The CDR3 region is CASSVQGSNSPLHF. The CDR3 DNA follows: TGTGCCAGCAGCGTACAGGGTAGCAATTCACCCCTCCACTTT.

This clonotype was seen a few times. The chain uses TRBV11-1 and TRBJ2-3; D could derive from TRBD1 or TRBD2 (5 bases each). V lost 5 bases to trimming and J lost 0 bases, with 9 bases between them. Germline V lookup: CDR1 SGHAT, CDR2 FQDESV (reference sequence). The CDR3 totals 14 residues. The CDR3 coding sequence is TGTGCCAGCAGCCGGGACCGCAGCACAGATACGCAGTATTTT. This translates into CASSRDRSTDTQYF.

This clonotype appeared many times. This chain links TRBV19 with TRBJ1-5; 7 bases line up with TRBD1. CDR1 LNHDA and CDR2 SQIVND come from the germline V gene (reference sequence). The ends lost 4 bases at V and 0 bases at J; junction bases unmatched: 12. This CDR3 has 18 residues. CDR3 in amino acids: CASSTSGTATYSNQPQHF. DNA for the CDR3: TGTGCCAGTAGTACCTCCGGGACAGCAACCTATAGCAATCAGCCCCAGCATTTT.

By share, this clonotype ranks as medium-sized (0.01 to 0.1%). V is TRBV13 and J is TRBJ2-2; 7 bases line up with TRBD1. V was pared by 4 bases and J by 2 bases, with 7 bases of the junction left unmatched. The germline CDR1 and CDR2 sequences are PRHDT and FYEKMQ (reference sequence). The CDR3 has 16 residues. CDR3: CASSYRQGVNTGELFF. CDR3 nucleotides: TGTGCCAGCAGCTACCGACAGGGTGTTAACACCGGGGAGCTGTTTTTT.

The chain joins TRBV7-9 to TRBJ1-6; no reliable D call. This CDR3 region has 13 residues. V dropped 10 bases and J dropped 7 bases, with 14 bases sitting between them. Looked up from germline, CDR1 is SEHNR and CDR2 is FQNEAQ (reference sequence). CDR3 loop: CATTKGVNSPLHF. DNA for the CDR3: TGTGCCACCACCAAGGGCGTAAATTCACCCCTCCACTTT.

A few counts support this clonotype. The genes are TRBV7-9 and TRBJ2-1; perhaps TRBD1 as D (6 bases). The CDR3 contains 16 residues. V shed 5 bases and J shed 4 bases, with 18 bases lying between them. Germline CDR1 reads SEHNR; CDR2 reads FQNEAQ (reference sequence). CDR3 region: CASSHPPGANYNEQFF. The CDR3 coding sequence is TGTGCCAGCAGCCACCCCCCAGGGGCTAATTACAATGAGCAGTTCTTC.

Ten or more counts support this clonotype. The V and J genes are TRBV7-2 and TRBJ2-1, with 9 bases identical to TRBD1. The CDR3 has 14 residues. J lost 6 bases, V lost 5 bases, and 5 bases had no gene match. The germline CDR1 and CDR2 sequences are SGHTA and FQGNSA. This chain's CDR3 is CASSRTGAVNEQFF. CDR3 bases: TGTGCCAGCAGCCGGACAGGGGCAGTCAATGAGCAGTTCTTC.

Relative to its sample, this clonotype is medium-sized. This chain links TRBV29-1 with TRBJ2-7; D gene unclear. The V gene lost 1 base and the J gene lost 5 bases, with 15 bases spanning the gap. Per germline, CDR1 SQVTM and CDR2 ANQGSEA. CDR3 length equals 14 residues. This chain's CDR3 is CSVEGGSGFHEQYF. The CDR3 DNA sequence: TGCAGCGTTGAAGGCGGCAGTGGTTTCCACGAGCAGTACTTC.

This clonotype was recorded many times. The rearrangement joins TRBV7-2 to TRBJ1-4, with 7 bases lining up with TRBD1. The V and J ends lost 2 bases and 8 bases, in that order; junction bases with no gene match: 11. The CDR3 contains 16 residues. Germline lookup yields CDR1 SGHTA and CDR2 FQGNSA. This CDR3 is CASSLMRGRGEEKLFF. The CDR3 nucleotides are TGTGCCAGCAGCTTAATGCGTGGCAGGGGGGAAGAAAAACTGTTTTTT.

This clonotype was seen ten or more times. This sequence joins TRBV19 and TRBJ1-2; D gene unclear. This CDR3 contains 13 residues. The germline gives CDR1 LNHDA, CDR2 SQIVND (reference sequence). Trimming pared 5 bases from V and 10 bases from J, leaving 17 bases between. CDR3 sequence reads: CASSYLAQVDYTF. The CDR3, as DNA: TGTGCCAGTAGTTATCTCGCCCAGGTGGACTACACCTTC.

The chain combines TRBV11-3 with TRBJ2-2, with D unresolved. There are 14 residues in the CDR3. With 5 bases removed from V and 0 bases from J, the gap between germline ends came to 7 bases. Looked up from germline, CDR1 is SGHNT and CDR2 is YENEEA. CDR3 in amino acids: CASSHEPNTGELFF. CDR3 nucleotides: TGTGCCAGCAGCCACGAACCGAACACCGGGGAGCTGTTTTTT.

By sample share, this clonotype is medium-sized. This rearrangement joins TRBV18 to TRBJ2-3; perhaps TRBD2 as D (5 bases). Germline V gene sequence: CDR1 KGHSH, CDR2 LQKENI. This CDR3 comprises 15 residues. V was shortened by 0 bases and J by 0 bases, with 7 bases between the two germline ends. CDR3: CASSPPIASTDTQYF. The CDR3, as DNA: TGTGCCAGCTCACCACCGATAGCGAGCACAGATACGCAGTATTTT.

The genes are TRBV11-2 and TRBJ1-4; 8 nucleotides line up with TRBD1. The CDR3 extends over 12 amino acids. After removal of 5 bases from V and 13 bases from J, the junction contained 6 bases not matched to a gene. CDR1 and CDR2 from the germline V gene are SGHAT and FQNNGV. The CDR3 DNA reads TGTGCCAGCAGCCCATCCGGACAGGGACTGTTTTTT. Translation: CASSPSGQGLFF. The full variable domain, rest sourced from reference TRBV11-2 and TRBJ1-4, is EAGVAQSPRYKIIEKRQSVAFWCNPISGHATLYWYQQILGQGPKLLIQFQNNGVVDDSQLPKDRFSAERLKGVDSTLKIQPAKLEDSAVYLCASSPSGQGLFFGSGTQLSVL.

This clonotype was observed many times. V usage is TRBV19 and J usage is TRBJ2-1; 14 positions agree with TRBD2. Germline trimming cut 0 bases from V and 14 bases from J; bases unmatched to any gene: 6. From germline, CDR1 is LNHDA and CDR2 SQIVND (reference sequence). The CDR3 runs 15 residues. The CDR3 sequence is CASSIETSGRAREFF. CDR3 in DNA: TGTGCCAGTAGTATAGAGACTAGCGGGAGGGCCCGAGAGTTCTTC.

This clonotype qualifies as medium-sized. The chain joins TRBV6-2 or TRBV6-3 to TRBJ1-1; D gene uncertain. This CDR3 contains 14 residues. Germline assignment: CDR1 MNHEY and CDR2 SVGEGT. The V gene lost 0 bases and the J gene lost 2 bases, with 7 bases spanning the gap. CDR3 coding DNA: TGTGCCAGCAGTTACTCGTTCGGCAACACTGAAGCTTTCTTT. It is translated as CASSYSFGNTEAFF.

V is TRBV27 and J is TRBJ2-2; maybe TRBD2 (7 bases). The V end lost 3 bases, the J end lost 4 bases, and 12 bases lay between the germline ends. The length of the CDR3 is 15 residues. Germline V gene data show CDR1 as MNHEY and CDR2 as SMNVEV (reference sequence). This chain's CDR3 is CASSFAGAGTGELFF. CDR3 coding DNA: TGTGCCAGCAGTTTCGCGGGGGCCGGCACCGGGGAGCTGTTTTTT.

This clonotype is judged medium-sized (0.01 to 0.1%). The chain carries TRBV28 and TRBJ2-2; 7 nucleotides line up with TRBD1. Losses at the gene ends were 3 bases for V and 7 bases for J; bases not matched to a gene: 11. The CDR3 spans 16 residues. Germline CDR1 is MDHEN and CDR2 is SYDVKM. The CDR3 DNA follows: TGTGCCAGCAGTTTCCCCCGACAGGGTAGAGTCGGGGAGCTGTTTTTT. It is translated as CASSFPRQGRVGELFF.

This clonotype is medium-sized (0.01 to 0.1%) by share. The chain uses TRBV10-3 and TRBJ1-1; no definite D call. The CDR3 runs to 13 residues. Trimming stripped 10 bases from V and 6 bases from J, with 18 bases between. Germline V gene lookup returns CDR1 ENHRY and CDR2 SYGVKD. CDR3 in amino acids: CASRLFEGSEAFF. In DNA form, the CDR3 reads TGTGCCAGTAGACTCTTCGAGGGCTCTGAAGCTTTCTTT.

This clonotype came up a few times. The chain employs TRBV6-2 or TRBV6-3 and TRBJ2-2; D ambiguous. CDR3 length equals 13 residues. V lost 2 bases to trimming and J lost 6 bases, with 7 bases between them. In germline, CDR1 is MNHEY, CDR2 SVGEGT. The CDR3 DNA follows: TGTGCCAGCAGTTACCCGACGGCCGGGGAGCTGTTTTTT. Amino acid sequence: CASSYPTAGELFF.

This clonotype is labeled as medium-sized. The chain joins TRBV24-1 to TRBJ1-2; unclear D gene. This CDR3 comprises 14 residues. Trimming left V 3 bases short and J 6 bases short, with 13 bases between. Germline assignment: CDR1 KGHDR and CDR2 SFDVKD. CDR3 sequence reads: CATSDNRVLDGYTF. The CDR3 bases are TGTGCCACCAGTGATAATCGGGTTTTGGATGGCTACACCTTC.

By its share, this clonotype is medium-sized (0.01 to 0.1%). CDR3 coding DNA: TGTGCCAGCTCACCACCGGGACTAGCGGGAGGAACCGGGGAGCTGTTTTTT. This gives the protein CASSPPGLAGGTGELFF. This chain links TRBV18 with TRBJ2-2, with 15 bases lining up with TRBD2. V shed 0 bases, J shed 5 bases, and the junction held 1 base outside the gene matches. This CDR3 contains 17 residues. In germline, CDR1 is KGHSH, CDR2 LQKENI.

The chain employs TRBV20-1 and TRBJ1-1, with unresolved D. The CDR3 is 14 amino acids. With 6 bases removed from V and 3 bases from J, the gap between germline ends came to 17 bases. The germline CDR1 and CDR2 sequences are DFQATT and SNEGSKA (reference sequence). The DNA for the CDR3 is TGCAGTGCGGGAGAGATGGGCCTGGACACTGAAGCTTTCTTT. This encodes CSAGEMGLDTEAFF.

The chain uses TRBV28 and TRBJ1-2, with no clear D. The length of the CDR3 is 13 residues. V was clipped by 6 bases and J by 2 bases, with 10 bases between them. CDR1 is MDHEN, CDR2 SYDVKM, per germline. Here the CDR3 DNA reads TGTGCCAGCAGCCCTTCGGGGAACTATGGCTACACCTTC. Amino acids: CASSPSGNYGYTF.

This clonotype showed up just a few times. This chain uses TRBV5-4 with TRBJ2-7, with 8 nucleotides matching TRBD2. The length of the CDR3 is 15 residues. J lost 0 bases, V lost 3 bases, and 5 bases had no gene match. Germline assignment: CDR1 SGHNT and CDR2 YYREEE (reference sequence). CDR3 protein: CASSWGGTSSYEQYF. In DNA, the CDR3 is TGTGCCAGCAGCTGGGGAGGGACTAGCTCCTACGAGCAGTACTTC.

This clonotype was seen repeatedly, ten times or more. The rearrangement joins TRBV5-4 to TRBJ2-2; 8 bases fit TRBD2. Per germline, CDR1 SGHNT and CDR2 YYREEE (reference sequence). J gave up 1 base and V 5 bases, and 10 bases lay outside the gene matches. This CDR3 is 17 amino acids long. The CDR3 bases are TGTGCCAGCAGTCCCAGCGGGGGCGTTCAGAACACCGGGGAGCTGTTTTTT. This codes for CASSPSGGVQNTGELFF. The variable domain in full, completed from reference TRBV5-4 and TRBJ2-2, reads ETGVTQSPTHLIKTRGQQVTLRCSSQSGHNTVSWYQQALGQGPQFIFQYYREEENGRGNFPPRFSGLQFPNYSSELNVNALELDDSALYLCASSPSGGVQNTGELFFGEGSRLTVL.

This clonotype has at least ten counts. The genes are TRBV6-1 and TRBJ2-7; D is ambiguous. This CDR3 region has 15 residues. Looked up from germline, CDR1 is MNHNS and CDR2 is SASEGT. V lost 2 bases and J lost 1, with 12 bases in between. The CDR3 nucleotides are TGTGCCAGCAGTGAATGGGGAATGGGTTCCTACGAGCAGTACTTC. Protein product: CASSEWGMGSYEQYF.

The CDR3 DNA is TGTGCCAGCAGTTCCCGCGCTCGTGGCAATCAGCCCCAGCATTTT. It translates to CASSSRARGNQPQHF. This rearrangement joins TRBV27 to TRBJ1-5, with no clear D. Per germline, CDR1 MNHEY and CDR2 SMNVEV (reference sequence). The V end lost 4 bases, the J end lost 2 bases, and 12 bases lay between the germline ends. The CDR3 length is 15 residues.

Ten or more counts support this clonotype. The chain recombines TRBV7-2 with TRBJ2-5, with no clear D. This CDR3 is built from 13 residues. With 8 bases removed from V and 5 bases from J, the gap between germline ends came to 15 bases. Germline V gives CDR1 SGHTA, CDR2 FQGNSA. Written as DNA, the CDR3 is TGTGCCAGCCGCCTGGGGTTTATTGAGACCCAGTACTTC. Translating it yields CASRLGFIETQYF.

The chain recombines TRBV5-3 with TRBJ1-5; D possibly corresponds to TRBD1 (6 bases). TRBV5-3 is labeled an ORF, and its function is uncertain. The CDR3 runs to 19 residues. V was cut by 1 base and J by 2 bases, with 22 bases left in between. The CDR3 region is CARSLNETGGENRNQPQHF. CDR3 nucleotide sequence: TGTGCCAGAAGCTTGAATGAAACGGGGGGCGAGAATCGCAATCAGCCCCAGCATTTT.